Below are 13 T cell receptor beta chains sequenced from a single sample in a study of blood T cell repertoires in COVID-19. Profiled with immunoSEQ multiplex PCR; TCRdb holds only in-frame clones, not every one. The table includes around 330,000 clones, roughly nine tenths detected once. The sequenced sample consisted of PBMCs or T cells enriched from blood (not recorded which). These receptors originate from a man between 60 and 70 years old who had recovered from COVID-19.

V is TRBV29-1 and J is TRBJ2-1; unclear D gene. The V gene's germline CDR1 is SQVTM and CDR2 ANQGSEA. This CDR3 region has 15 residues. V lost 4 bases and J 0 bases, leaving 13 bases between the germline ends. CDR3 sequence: CSVGFRVSSYNEQFF. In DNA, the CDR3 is TGCAGCGTTGGGTTCCGGGTAAGCTCCTACAATGAGCAGTTCTTC.

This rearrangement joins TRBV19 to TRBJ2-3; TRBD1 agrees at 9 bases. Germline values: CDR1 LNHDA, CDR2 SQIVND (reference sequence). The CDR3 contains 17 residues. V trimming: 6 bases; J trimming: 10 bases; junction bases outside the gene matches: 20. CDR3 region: CASSTVGTGYPLAAQYF. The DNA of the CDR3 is TGTGCCAGTAGCACGGTTGGGACAGGGTATCCACTGGCGGCGCAGTATTTT.

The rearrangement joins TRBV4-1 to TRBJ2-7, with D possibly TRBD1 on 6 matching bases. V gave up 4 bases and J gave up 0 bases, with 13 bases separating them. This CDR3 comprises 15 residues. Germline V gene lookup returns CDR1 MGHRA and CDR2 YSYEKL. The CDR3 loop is CASSPIQGPSYEQYF. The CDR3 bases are TGCGCCAGCAGCCCTATACAGGGACCCTCCTACGAGCAGTACTTC.

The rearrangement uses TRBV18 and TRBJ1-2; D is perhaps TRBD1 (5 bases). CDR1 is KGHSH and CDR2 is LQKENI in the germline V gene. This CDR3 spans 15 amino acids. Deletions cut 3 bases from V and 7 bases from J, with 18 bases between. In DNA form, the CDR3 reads TGTGCCAGCTCACCTAGAACAGGAGATCGGAGTGGCTACACCTTC. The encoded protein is CASSPRTGDRSGYTF.

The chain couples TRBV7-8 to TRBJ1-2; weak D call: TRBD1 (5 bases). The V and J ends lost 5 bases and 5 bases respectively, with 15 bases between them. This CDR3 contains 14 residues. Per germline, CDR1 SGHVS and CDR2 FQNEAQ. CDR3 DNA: TGTGCCAGCAGCCAGAGCGGGTGGGGGTATGGCTACACCTTC. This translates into CASSQSGWGYGYTF.

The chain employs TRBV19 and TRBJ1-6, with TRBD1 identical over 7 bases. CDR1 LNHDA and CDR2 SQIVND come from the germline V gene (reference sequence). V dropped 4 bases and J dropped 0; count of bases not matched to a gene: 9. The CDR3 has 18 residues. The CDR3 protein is CASSSHGQASSYNSPLHF. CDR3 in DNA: TGTGCCAGTAGTAGCCACGGACAGGCAAGCTCCTATAATTCACCCCTCCACTTT.

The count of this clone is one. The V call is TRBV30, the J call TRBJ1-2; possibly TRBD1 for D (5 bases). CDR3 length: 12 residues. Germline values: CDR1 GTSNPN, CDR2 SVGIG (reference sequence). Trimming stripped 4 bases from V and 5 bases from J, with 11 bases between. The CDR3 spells CAWMFGQYGYTF. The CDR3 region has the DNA TGTGCCTGGATGTTTGGACAATATGGCTACACCTTC.

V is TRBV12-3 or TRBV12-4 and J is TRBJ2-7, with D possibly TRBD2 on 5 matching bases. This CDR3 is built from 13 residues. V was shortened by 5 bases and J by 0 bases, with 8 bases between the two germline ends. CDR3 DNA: TGTGCCAGCAGTCCCGGACTCTCCTACGAGCAGTACTTC. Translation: CASSPGLSYEQYF.

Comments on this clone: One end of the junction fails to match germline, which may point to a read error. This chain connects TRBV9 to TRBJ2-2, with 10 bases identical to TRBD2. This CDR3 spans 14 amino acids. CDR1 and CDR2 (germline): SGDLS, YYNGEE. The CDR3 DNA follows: TGTGCCAGCAACGTAGCGGGGGGAACCGGGGAGCTGTTTTTT. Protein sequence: CASNVAGGTGELFF.

The DNA for the CDR3 is TGTGCCAGCAGCTTATTCCCGACAGGGGGCACCGGGGAGCTGTTTTTT. Its translation: CASSLFPTGGTGELFF. The chain couples TRBV7-2 to TRBJ2-2, with 9 nucleotides matching TRBD1. Trimming removed 2 bases from V and 4 bases from J; junction bases left unmatched: 5. This CDR3 spans 16 amino acids. Germline lookup yields CDR1 SGHTA and CDR2 FQGNSA.

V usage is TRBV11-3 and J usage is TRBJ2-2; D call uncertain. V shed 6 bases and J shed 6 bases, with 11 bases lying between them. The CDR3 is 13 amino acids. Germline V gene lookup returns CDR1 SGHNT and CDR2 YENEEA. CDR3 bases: TGTGCCAGCAGACAGACCCTCGCCGGGGAGCTGTTTTTT. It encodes CASRQTLAGELFF.

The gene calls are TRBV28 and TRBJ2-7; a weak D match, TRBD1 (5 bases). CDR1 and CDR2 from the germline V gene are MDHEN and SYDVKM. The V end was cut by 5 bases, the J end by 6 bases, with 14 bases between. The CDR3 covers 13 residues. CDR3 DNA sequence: TGTGCCAGCAGTAAAATCCAGGGCTCCGAGCAGTACTTC. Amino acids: CASSKIQGSEQYF.

The CDR3 loop is CASTRLSGGAKEQFF. The CDR3 region has the DNA TGTGCCAGCACCCGCCTTAGCGGGGGGGCCAAAGAGCAGTTCTTC. V and J are TRBV7-6 and TRBJ2-1; 11 bases are shared with TRBD2. V was pared by 7 bases and J by 10 bases, with 12 bases of the junction left unmatched. Germline lookup yields CDR1 SGHVS and CDR2 FNYEAQ. The CDR3 extends over 15 amino acids.